Listed here are 3 T cell receptor beta chains from one sample, sequenced in a study of blood T cell repertoires in COVID-19. The repertoire was sequenced with immunoSEQ multiplex PCR; TCRdb's copy has only in-frame clones and lacks some. Altogether 150,000 or so clones are present, over 85% being singletons, with the ten largest covering around 17%. Sequencing used peripheral blood. These receptors all come from a man aged 60 to 69 with active or convalescent COVID-19.

The rearrangement links TRBV5-4 to TRBJ2-1, with 13 positions matching TRBD2. CDR3 length equals 17 residues. Germline CDR1 and CDR2: SGHNT and YYREEE (reference sequence). The V and J ends lost 3 bases and 8 bases, in that order; junction bases with no gene match: 11. DNA for the CDR3: TGTGCCAGCAGCTCGGGACTAGCGGGATCTACGATTGATGAGCAGTTCTTC. Translating it yields CASSSGLAGSTIDEQFF.

This sequence joins TRBV19 and TRBJ1-1; D is possibly TRBD1 (6 bases). The V end was cut by 6 bases, the J end by 1 base, with 6 bases between. Germline lookup yields CDR1 LNHDA and CDR2 SQIVND (reference sequence). The CDR3 extends over 12 amino acids. CDR3 protein: CASRTGNTEAFF. The CDR3 DNA reads as TGTGCCAGTAGGACAGGGAACACTGAAGCTTTCTTT.

The chain's CDR3 is CASSPEYSYNSPLHF. CDR3 DNA: TGTGCCAGCAGTCCCGAGTATTCCTATAATTCACCCCTCCACTTT. This chain uses TRBV27 with TRBJ1-6; D is uncertain. Trimming shortened V by 5 bases and J by 1 base, and 9 bases separated the two germline ends. Germline-derived CDR1 and CDR2 are MNHEY and SMNVEV (reference sequence). There are 15 residues in the CDR3.